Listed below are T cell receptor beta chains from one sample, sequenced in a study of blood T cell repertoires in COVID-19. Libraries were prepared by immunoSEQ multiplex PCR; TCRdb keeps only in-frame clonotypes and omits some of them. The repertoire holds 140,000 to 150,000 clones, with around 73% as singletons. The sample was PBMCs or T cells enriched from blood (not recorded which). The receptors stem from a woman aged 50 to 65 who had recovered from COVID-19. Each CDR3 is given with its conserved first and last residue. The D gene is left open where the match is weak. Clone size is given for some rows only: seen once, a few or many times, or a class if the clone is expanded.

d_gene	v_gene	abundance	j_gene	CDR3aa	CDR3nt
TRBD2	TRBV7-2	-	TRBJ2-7	CASSLASGGGYEQYF	TGTGCCAGCAGCTTAGCTAGCGGGGGCGGTTACGAGCAGTACTTC
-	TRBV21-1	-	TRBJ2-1	CASNDDPWGPGGSYNEQFF	TGTGCCAGCAACGACGACCCCTGGGGGCCAGGGGGCAGCTACAATGAGCAGTTCTTC
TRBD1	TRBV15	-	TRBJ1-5	CATSPRGDSRNQPQHF	TGTGCCACCAGCCCAAGGGGGGACAGTCGCAATCAGCCCCAGCATTTT
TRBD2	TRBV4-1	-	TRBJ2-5	CASSQRGEQETQYF	TGCGCCAGCAGCCAACGGGGGGAACAAGAGACCCAGTACTTC
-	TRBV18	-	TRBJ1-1	CASSPGIGEEAFF	TGTGCCAGCTCACCAGGTATCGGAGAAGAAGCTTTCTTT
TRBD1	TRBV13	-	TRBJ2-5	CASSFSVGTGFAETQYF	TGTGCCAGCAGCTTCAGTGTTGGGACAGGGTTCGCAGAGACCCAGTACTTC
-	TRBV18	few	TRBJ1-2	CASSPPLETPNYGYTF	TGTGCCAGCTCACCACCCCTAGAAACCCCCAACTATGGCTACACCTTC
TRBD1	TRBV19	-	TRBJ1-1	CASSSPRGENTEAFF	TGTGCCAGTAGTTCCCCCAGGGGGGAGAACACTGAAGCTTTCTTT
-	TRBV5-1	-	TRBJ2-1	CASSLQQYNEQFF	TGCGCCAGCAGCTTGCAACAATACAATGAGCAGTTCTTC
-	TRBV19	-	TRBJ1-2	CASSSVRNYLGYTF	TGTGCCAGTAGTTCAGTTAGGAACTATCTTGGCTACACCTTC
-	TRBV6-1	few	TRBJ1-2	CASSESGSYGYTF	TGTGCCAGCAGTGAATCTGGCAGCTATGGCTACACCTTC
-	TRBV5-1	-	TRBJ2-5	CASSRSHGQQETQYF	TGCGCCAGCAGCAGAAGCCATGGACAGCAAGAGACCCAGTACTTC
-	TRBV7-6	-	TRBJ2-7	CASSPSADSYEQYF	TGTGCCAGCAGCCCCTCCGCAGACTCCTACGAGCAGTACTTC
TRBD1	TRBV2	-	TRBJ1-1	CASRGGGQGIGTEAFF	TGTGCCAGCAGGGGAGGGGGACAGGGAATTGGCACTGAAGCTTTCTTT
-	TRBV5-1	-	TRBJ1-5	CASSRDGGVGNQPQHF	TGCGCCAGCAGCCGTGATGGAGGTGTGGGCAATCAGCCCCAGCATTTT
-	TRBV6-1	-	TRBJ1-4	CASSEVTEGEKLFF	TGTGCCAGCAGTGAAGTAACCGAGGGTGAAAAACTGTTTTTT
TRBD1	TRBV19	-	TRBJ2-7	CASSIIGRTGSYEQYF	TGTGCCAGTAGTATAATCGGCCGGACAGGGAGCTACGAGCAGTACTTC
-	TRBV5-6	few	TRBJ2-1	CASNSPTENTVEQFF	TGTGCCAGCAACTCACCGACAGAAAACACGGTTGAGCAGTTCTTC
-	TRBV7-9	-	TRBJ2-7	CASSRDNSYEQYF	TGTGCCAGCAGCCGGGACAACTCCTACGAGCAGTACTTC
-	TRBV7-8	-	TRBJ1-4	CASSRGSATNEKLFF	TGTGCCAGCAGCCGAGGGAGTGCAACTAATGAAAAACTGTTTTTT
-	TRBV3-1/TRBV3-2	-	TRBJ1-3	CASSYQGSGNTIYF	TGTGCCAGCAGCTATCAGGGTTCTGGAAACACCATATATTTT
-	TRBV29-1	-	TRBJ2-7	CSVEDLRNAGGNEQYF	TGCAGCGTTGAAGATCTGAGGAACGCAGGAGGCAACGAGCAGTACTTC
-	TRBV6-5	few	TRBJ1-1	CASSYSGRANTEAFF	TGTGCCAGCAGTTACTCGGGCAGGGCGAACACTGAAGCTTTCTTT
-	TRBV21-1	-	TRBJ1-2	CASIRDTANYGYTF	TGTGCCAGCATCCGCGACACCGCTAACTATGGCTACACCTTC
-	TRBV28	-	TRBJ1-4	CASRGDRGNEKLFF	TGTGCCAGCAGGGGTGATAGGGGAAACGAAAAACTGTTTTTT
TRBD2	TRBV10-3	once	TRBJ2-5	CATGLAGGRGTQYF	TGTGCCACCGGACTAGCGGGGGGCAGAGGGACCCAGTACTTC
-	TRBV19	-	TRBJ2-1	CASRPALDRTDEQFF	TGTGCCAGCCGTCCCGCCCTTGACAGGACGGATGAGCAGTTCTTC
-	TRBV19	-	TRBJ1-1	CASSLRGTPEAFF	TGTGCCTCCTCCTTGCGGGGGACCCCTGAAGCTTTCTTT